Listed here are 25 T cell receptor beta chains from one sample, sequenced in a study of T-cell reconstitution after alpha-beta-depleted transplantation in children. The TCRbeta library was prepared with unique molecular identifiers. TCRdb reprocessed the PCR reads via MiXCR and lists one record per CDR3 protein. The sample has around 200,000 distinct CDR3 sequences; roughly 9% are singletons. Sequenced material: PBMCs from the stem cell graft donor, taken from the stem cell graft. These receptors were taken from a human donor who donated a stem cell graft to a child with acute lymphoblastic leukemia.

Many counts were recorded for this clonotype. The CDR3 sequence is CASRLTVRSTDTQYF. In nucleotides, the CDR3 is TGTGCCAGCAGACTGACGGTGCGGAGCACAGATACGCAGTATTTT. V gene TRBV7-2 combines with J gene TRBJ2-3; D gene uncertain. The V and J ends lost 6 bases and 0 bases respectively, with 13 bases between them. The CDR3 is made up of 15 amino acids. Germline assignment: CDR1 SGHTA and CDR2 FQGNSA.

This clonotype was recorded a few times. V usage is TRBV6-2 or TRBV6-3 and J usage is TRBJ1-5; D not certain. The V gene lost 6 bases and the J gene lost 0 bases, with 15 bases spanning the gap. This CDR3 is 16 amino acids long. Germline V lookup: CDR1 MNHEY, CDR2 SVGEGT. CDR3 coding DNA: TGTGCCAGCAGACATGGGATAACTTATAGCAATCAGCCCCAGCATTTT. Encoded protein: CASRHGITYSNQPQHF.

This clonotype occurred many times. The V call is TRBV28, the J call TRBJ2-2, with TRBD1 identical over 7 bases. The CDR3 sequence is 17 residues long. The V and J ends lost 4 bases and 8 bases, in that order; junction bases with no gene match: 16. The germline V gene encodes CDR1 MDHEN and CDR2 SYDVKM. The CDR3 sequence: CASSSAPGTVQSGELFF. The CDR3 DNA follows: TGTGCCAGCAGTTCCGCACCTGGGACAGTGCAATCGGGGGAGCTGTTTTTT.

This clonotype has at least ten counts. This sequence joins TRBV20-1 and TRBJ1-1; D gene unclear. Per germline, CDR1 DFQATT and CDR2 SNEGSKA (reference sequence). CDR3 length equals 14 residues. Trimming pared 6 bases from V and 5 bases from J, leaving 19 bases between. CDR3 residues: CSARSWTEGTEAFF. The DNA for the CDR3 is TGCAGTGCCAGGAGTTGGACTGAGGGTACTGAAGCTTTCTTT.

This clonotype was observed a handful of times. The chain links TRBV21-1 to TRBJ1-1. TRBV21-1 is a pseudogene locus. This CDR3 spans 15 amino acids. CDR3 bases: TGTGCCAGCAGCAAAGTCGAACATATGAACACTGAAGCTTTCTTT. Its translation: CASSKVEHMNTEAFF.

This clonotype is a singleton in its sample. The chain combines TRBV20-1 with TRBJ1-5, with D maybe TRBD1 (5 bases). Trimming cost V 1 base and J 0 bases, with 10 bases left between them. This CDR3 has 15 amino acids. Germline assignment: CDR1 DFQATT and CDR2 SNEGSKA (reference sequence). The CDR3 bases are TGCAGTGCTAGAGTAGGGACGGATAGCAATCAGCCCCAGCATTTT. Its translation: CSARVGTDSNQPQHF.

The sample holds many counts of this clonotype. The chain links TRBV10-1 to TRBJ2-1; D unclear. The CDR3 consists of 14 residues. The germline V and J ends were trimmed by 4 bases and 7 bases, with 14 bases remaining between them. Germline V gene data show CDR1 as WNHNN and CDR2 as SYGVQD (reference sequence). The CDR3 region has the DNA TGCGCCAGCAGTGCAATAAGAGTGGGGAATGAGCAGTTCTTC. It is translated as CASSAIRVGNEQFF.

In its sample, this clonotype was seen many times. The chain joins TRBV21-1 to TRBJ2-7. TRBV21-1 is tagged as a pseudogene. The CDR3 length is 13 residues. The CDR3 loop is CASSKRYGYEQYF. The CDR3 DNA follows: TGTGCCAGCAGCAAAAGATACGGCTACGAGCAGTACTTC.

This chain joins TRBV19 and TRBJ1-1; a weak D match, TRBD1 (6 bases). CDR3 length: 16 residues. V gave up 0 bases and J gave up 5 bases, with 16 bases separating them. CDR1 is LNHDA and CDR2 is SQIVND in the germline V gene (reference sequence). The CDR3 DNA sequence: TGTGCCAGTAGTATAGATCGGACAGCTATGGGGACTGAAGCTTTCTTT. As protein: CASSIDRTAMGTEAFF.

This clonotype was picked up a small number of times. The CDR3 sequence is CASSQDWRPRDYGYTF. CDR3 nucleotides: TGTGCCAGCAGCCAAGATTGGAGACCAAGGGACTATGGCTACACCTTC. This chain connects TRBV3-1 to TRBJ1-2; D is ambiguous. CDR1 is LGHDT, CDR2 YNNKEL, per germline (reference sequence). Trimming removed 0 bases from V and 3 bases from J, with 14 bases in between. The CDR3 contains 16 residues.

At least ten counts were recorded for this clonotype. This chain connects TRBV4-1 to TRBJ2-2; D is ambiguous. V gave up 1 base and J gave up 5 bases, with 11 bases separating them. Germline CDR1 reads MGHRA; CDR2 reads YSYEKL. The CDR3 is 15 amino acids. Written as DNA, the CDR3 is TGCGCCAGCAGCCAAGTCGGCAGACTGACCGGGGAGCTGTTTTTT. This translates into CASSQVGRLTGELFF.

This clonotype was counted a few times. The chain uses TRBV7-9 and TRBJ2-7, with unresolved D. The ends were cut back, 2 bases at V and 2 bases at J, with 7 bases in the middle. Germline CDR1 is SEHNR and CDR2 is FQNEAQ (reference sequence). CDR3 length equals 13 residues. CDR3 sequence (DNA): TGTGCCAGCAGCTTAAGTCCTACCTACGAGCAGTACTTC. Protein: CASSLSPTYEQYF.

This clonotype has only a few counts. The CDR3 nucleotides read TGTGCCAGCTCGACAGGGGAGAGGGTCGACGGCTACACCTTC. Translating gives CASSTGERVDGYTF. This sequence joins TRBV18 and TRBJ1-2, with 8 bases lining up with TRBD1. The CDR3 sequence is 14 residues long. V dropped 6 bases and J dropped 8; count of bases not matched to a gene: 11. Looked up from germline, CDR1 is KGHSH and CDR2 is LQKENI.

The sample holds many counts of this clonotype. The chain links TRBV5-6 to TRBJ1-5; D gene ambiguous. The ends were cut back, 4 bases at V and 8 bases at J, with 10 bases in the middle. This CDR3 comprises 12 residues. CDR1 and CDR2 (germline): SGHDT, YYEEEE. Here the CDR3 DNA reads TGTGCCAGCAGCCTAATCGGGGAGCCCCAGCATTTT. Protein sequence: CASSLIGEPQHF.

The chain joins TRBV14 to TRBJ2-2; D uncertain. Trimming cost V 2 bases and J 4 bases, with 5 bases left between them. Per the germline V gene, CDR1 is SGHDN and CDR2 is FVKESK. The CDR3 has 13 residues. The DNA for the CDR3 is TGTGCCAGCAGCCAACAGACCACCGGGGAGCTGTTTTTT. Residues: CASSQQTTGELFF.

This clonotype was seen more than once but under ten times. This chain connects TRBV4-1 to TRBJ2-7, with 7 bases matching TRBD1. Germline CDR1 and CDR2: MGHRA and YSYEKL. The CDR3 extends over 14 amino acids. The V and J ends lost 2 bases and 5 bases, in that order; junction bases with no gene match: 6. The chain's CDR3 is CASSQKGTDHEQYF. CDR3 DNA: TGCGCCAGCAGCCAAAAGGGGACAGACCACGAGCAGTACTTC.

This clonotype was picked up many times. The CDR3 loop is CACEGDSNTGELFF. As DNA, the CDR3 is TGTGCCTGCGAGGGGGACTCGAACACCGGGGAGCTGTTTTTT. This chain joins TRBV30 and TRBJ2-2; D may be TRBD1 or TRBD2 (6 bases each). The V gene lost 6 bases and the J gene lost 0 bases, with 11 bases spanning the gap. Looked up from germline, CDR1 is GTSNPN and CDR2 is SVGIG (reference sequence). The CDR3 runs to 14 residues.

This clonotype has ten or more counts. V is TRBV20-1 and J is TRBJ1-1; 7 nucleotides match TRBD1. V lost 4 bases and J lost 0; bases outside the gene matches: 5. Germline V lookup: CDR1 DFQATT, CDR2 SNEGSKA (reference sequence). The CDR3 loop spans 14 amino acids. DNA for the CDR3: TGCAGTGCTATGAAGACAGGGATGAACACTGAAGCTTTCTTT. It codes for CSAMKTGMNTEAFF.

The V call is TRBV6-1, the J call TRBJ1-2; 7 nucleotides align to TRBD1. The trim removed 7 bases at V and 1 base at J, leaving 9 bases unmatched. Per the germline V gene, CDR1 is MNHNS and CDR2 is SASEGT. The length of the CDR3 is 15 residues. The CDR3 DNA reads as TGTGCCAGCACCCGACCGGGACAGAATAACTATGGCTACACCTTC. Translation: CASTRPGQNNYGYTF.

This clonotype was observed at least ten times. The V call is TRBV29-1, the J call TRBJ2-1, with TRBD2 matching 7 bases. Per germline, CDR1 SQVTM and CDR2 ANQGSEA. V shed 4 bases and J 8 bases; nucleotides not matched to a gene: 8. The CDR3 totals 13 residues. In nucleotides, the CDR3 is TGCAGCGTTGCAGCTAGCGCGGGAGATGAGCAGTTCTTC. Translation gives CSVAASAGDEQFF.

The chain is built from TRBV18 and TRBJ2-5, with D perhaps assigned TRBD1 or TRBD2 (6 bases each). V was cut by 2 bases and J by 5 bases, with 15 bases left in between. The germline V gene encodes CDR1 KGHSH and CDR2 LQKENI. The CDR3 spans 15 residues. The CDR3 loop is CASSPGTGRMETQYF. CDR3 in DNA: TGTGCCAGCTCACCAGGCACAGGGAGGATGGAGACCCAGTACTTC.

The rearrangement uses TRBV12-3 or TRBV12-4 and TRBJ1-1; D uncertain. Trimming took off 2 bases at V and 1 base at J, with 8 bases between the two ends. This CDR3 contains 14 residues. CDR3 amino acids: CASSLQAGNTEAFF. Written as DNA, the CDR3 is TGTGCCAGCAGTTTACAGGCGGGGAACACTGAAGCTTTCTTT.

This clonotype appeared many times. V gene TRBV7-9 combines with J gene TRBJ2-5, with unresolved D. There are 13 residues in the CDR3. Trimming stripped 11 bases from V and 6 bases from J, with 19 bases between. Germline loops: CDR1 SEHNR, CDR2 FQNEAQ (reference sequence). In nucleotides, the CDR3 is TGTGCCGGCGACTCCCCGGACGGTCAGACCCAGTACTTC. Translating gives CAGDSPDGQTQYF.

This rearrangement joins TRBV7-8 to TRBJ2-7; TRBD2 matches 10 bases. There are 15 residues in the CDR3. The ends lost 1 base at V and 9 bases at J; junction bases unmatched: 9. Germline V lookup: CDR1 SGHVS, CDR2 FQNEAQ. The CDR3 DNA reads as TGTGCCAGCAGCTTAGATGGGACTAGCGTAACGAGGCAGTACTTC. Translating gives CASSLDGTSVTRQYF.

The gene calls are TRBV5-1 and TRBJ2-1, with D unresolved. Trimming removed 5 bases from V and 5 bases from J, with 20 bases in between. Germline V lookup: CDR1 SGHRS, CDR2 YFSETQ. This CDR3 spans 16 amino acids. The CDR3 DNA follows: TGCGCCAGCAGTCAAACTTCACCCCACCAAGACAATGAGCAGTTCTTC. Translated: CASSQTSPHQDNEQFF.